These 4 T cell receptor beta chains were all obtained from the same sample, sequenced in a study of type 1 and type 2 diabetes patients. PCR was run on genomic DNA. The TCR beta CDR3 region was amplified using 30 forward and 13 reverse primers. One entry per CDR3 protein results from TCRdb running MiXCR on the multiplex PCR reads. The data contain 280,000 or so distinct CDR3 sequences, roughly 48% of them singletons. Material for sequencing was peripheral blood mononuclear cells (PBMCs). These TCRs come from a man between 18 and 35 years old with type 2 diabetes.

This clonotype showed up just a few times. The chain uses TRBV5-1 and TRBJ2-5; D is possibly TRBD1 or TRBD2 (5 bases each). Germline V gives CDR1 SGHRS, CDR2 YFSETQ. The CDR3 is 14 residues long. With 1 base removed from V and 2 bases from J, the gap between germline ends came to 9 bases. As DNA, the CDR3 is TGCGCCAGCAGCTTGAACGGGGCACAAGAGACCCAGTACTTC. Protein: CASSLNGAQETQYF. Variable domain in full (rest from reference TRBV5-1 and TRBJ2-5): KAGVTQTPRYLIKTRGQQVTLSCSPISGHRSVSWYQQTPGQGLQFLFEYFSETQRNKGNFPGRFSGRQFSNSRSEMNVSTLELGDSALYLCASSLNGAQETQYFGPGTRLLVL.

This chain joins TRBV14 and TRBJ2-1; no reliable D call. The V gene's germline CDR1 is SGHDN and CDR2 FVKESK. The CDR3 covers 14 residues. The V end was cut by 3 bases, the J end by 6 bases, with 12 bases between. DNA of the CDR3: TGTGCCAGCAGCCAGCTGGGGAAGGGCAATGAGCAGTTCTTC. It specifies CASSQLGKGNEQFF.

CDR3 protein: CASRHRTGYNSPLHF. In nucleotides, the CDR3 is TGTGCCAGCAGACACAGGACAGGTTATAATTCACCCCTCCACTTT. The chain joins TRBV12-3 or TRBV12-4 to TRBJ1-6, with 7 bases fitting TRBD1. The V segment lost 6 bases and the J segment 4 bases; nucleotides outside the gene matches: 6. CDR3 length: 15 amino acids.

CDR3 amino acids: CASSPWTGDEQYF. CDR3 bases: TGTGCCAGCAGCCCCTGGACAGGGGACGAGCAGTACTTC. The chain couples TRBV7-8 to TRBJ2-7; 9 positions agree with TRBD1. Trimming cost V 5 bases and J 5 bases; bases outside gene matches: 4. Germline CDR1 is SGHVS and CDR2 is FQNEAQ. There are 13 residues in the CDR3. Based on the CDR3 plus reference TRBV7-8 and TRBJ2-7, the full variable domain is GAGVSQSPRYKVAKRGQDVALRCDPISGHVSLFWYQQALGQGPEFLTYFQNEAQLDKSGLPSDRFFAERPEGSVSTLKIQRTQQEDSAVYLCASSPWTGDEQYFGPGTRLTVT.